A selection of T cell receptor beta chains follows, all from one sample in a study of CD8 T cells in Susac syndrome. MiXCR was run by TCRdb on the immunoSEQ multiplex PCR reads, yielding one entry per CDR3 protein. The repertoire consists of 180,000 or so distinct CDR3 sequences, with around 94% occurring once and the leading ten covering 0.11% to 0.15%. The source material was CD4+ T cells from PBMCs. All receptors come from a human donor in good health. Both conserved end residues are trimmed from each CDR3.

v_call cdr3_aa
TRBV3-1 ASSQASTVSSYEQY
TRBV11-3 ASSFRENTGELF
TRBV12-3/TRBV12-4 ASTLGRVGEKLF
TRBV13 ASSLTGVLEQY
TRBV9 ASSVGGQGVSYEQY
TRBV27 ASSRKPEDYGYT
TRBV4-2 ASSQEGTKATDTQY
TRBV29-1 SVEVLGQGSETQY
TRBV30 AWSVTERGYT
TRBV7-2 ASSADGSYEQY
TRBV20-1 SATPGTGVPDTQY
TRBV20-1 SAPRTGGRETQY
TRBV6-2/TRBV6-3 ASSYPAGMSPRPYEQY
TRBV30 AWSLTISTDTQY
TRBV4-3 ASSQDLGRSGANVLT
TRBV7-9 ASSLGAGGYNEQF
TRBV9 ASSVVGGAETQY
TRBV7-9 ASSLAQLYNSPLH
TRBV20-1 SARWGQETQY
TRBV6-2/TRBV6-3 ASSPPSVETQY
TRBV23-1 ASSQSGRDRSTDEQY
TRBV12-3/TRBV12-4 ASSAGYTGELF
TRBV7-9 ASSRPGSTIY
TRBV27 ASSLVGTGPSYEQY
TRBV2 ASTLSGYT